This T cell receptor beta chain was documented in a study of beta chain features in type 1 diabetes. Turning to the study itself: The samples had about 100,000,000 sorted cells examined in all. General observations from the study: Among patients with Type 1 diabetes, TCRB CDR3s were moderately but significantly shorter in every one of the four CD4+ subsets. The question of HLA type influencing TCRB rearrangement was one that remained unresolved here.

Expressed TCRB transcripts were sequenced because the entire RNA isolate underwent reverse transcription. Sequenced by immunoSEQ multiplex PCR; TCRdb stores in-frame clones only, minus some. In the table there are hundreds of thousands of clones, roughly an eighth of which are singletons. This clone appeared a few times. Antigen: not known. The origin of this receptor is a man between 18 and 29 years old with type 1 diabetes. The sequenced material came from naive CD4+ T cells from blood.

The CDR3 loop reads CAWGAYNEQFF. Written as DNA, the CDR3 is TGTGCCTGGGGGGCGTACAATGAGCAGTTCTTC. The V gene is TRBV30, the J gene TRBJ2-1; TRBD1 might be the D (5 bases). V lost 5 bases to trimming and J lost 4 bases, with 6 bases between them. There are 11 residues in the CDR3. Germline V gives CDR1 GTSNPN, CDR2 SVGIG (reference sequence). Variable domain in full (rest from reference TRBV30 and TRBJ2-1): SQTIHQWPATLVQPVGSPLSLECTVEGTSNPNLYWYRQAAGRGLQLLFYSVGIGQISSEVPQNLSASRPQDRQFILSSKKLLLSDSGFYLCAWGAYNEQFFGPGTRLTVL.